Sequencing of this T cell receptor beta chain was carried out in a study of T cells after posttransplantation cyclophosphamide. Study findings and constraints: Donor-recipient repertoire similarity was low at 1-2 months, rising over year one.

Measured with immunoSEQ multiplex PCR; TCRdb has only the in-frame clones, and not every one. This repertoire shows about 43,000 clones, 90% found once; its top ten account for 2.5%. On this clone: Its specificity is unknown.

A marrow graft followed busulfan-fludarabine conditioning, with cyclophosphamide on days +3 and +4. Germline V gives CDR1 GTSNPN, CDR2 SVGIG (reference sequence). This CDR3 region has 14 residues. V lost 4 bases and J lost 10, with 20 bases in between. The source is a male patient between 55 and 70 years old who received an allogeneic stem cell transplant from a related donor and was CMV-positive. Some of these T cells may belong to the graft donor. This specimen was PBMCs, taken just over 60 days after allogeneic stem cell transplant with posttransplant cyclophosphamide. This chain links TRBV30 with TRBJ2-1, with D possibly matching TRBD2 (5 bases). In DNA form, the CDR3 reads TGTGCCTGGACCCACTCGAGGGCAGCAATCGAGCAGTTCTTC. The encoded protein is CAWTHSRAAIEQFF.